Given below is one T cell receptor beta chain in context. Its antigen is unknown. The CDR3 runs to 14 residues. Germline V gene data show CDR1 as WSHSY and CDR2 as SAAADI. V shed 6 bases and J shed 10 bases, with 19 bases lying between them. This specimen belongs to a study of T cell responses to AZD1222 COVID-19 vaccine. Findings and limits, study-wide: Baseline seropositivity characterized only a handful of AZD1222 recipients.

Sequencing used immunoSEQ multiplex PCR; TCRdb keeps in-frame clones, though not all of them. The repertoire holds about 85,000 clones, approximately 87% seen once, with approximately 7% in the top ten. V is TRBV10-2 and J is TRBJ1-5; D unclear. The input for sequencing was peripheral blood, taken on day 0 of AZD1222 vaccination. This receptor was obtained from an adult in good health. The CDR3, as DNA: TGCGCCAGCAGCCTAGACCGCCCCGCCATTCCCCAGCATTTT. Translated: CASSLDRPAIPQHF.